The clone carrying this T cell receptor (beta chain) was detected many times. What it recognizes is unknown. CDR3 regions were amplified by Arm-PCR using iRepertoire HTBI primers to build TCR beta libraries. TCRdb re-called the multiplex PCR reads with MiXCR, one entry per CDR3 protein. This sample carries around 250,000 distinct CDR3 sequences, around a sixth of them seen once, and the ten largest clones take around 15%. The time point denotes: newly diagnosed GD, antithyroid drugs for less than 3 months. Following extraction of RNA from PBMCs, that RNA was used to make the TCR library. V was clipped by 10 bases and J by 2 bases, with 21 bases between them. Germline CDR1 SEHNR, CDR2 FQNEAQ (reference sequence). The CDR3 loop spans 15 amino acids. This record belongs to a study of regulatory T cells in long-lasting Graves disease. General study points: TRBV28, TRBJ1-2 and TRBJ2-5 were favored in persistent disease.

These data also formed part of another study, on T cells in Graves' hyperthyroidism and ophthalmopathy.

The gene calls are TRBV7-9 and TRBJ2-7; D might be TRBD1 (6 bases). The TCR sequence derives from a woman in her 30s with Graves disease. Material: peripheral blood mononuclear cells (PBMCs), obtained at new diagnosis, from a patient treated with antithyroid drugs. This CDR3 reads CATSDTGTRAYEQYF. In DNA form, the CDR3 reads TGTGCCACCTCGGACACCGGGACAAGAGCCTACGAGCAGTACTTC.